Listed here are 30 T cell receptor beta chains from one sample, sequenced in a study of T cell responses to AZD1222 COVID-19 vaccine. Measured with immunoSEQ multiplex PCR; TCRdb has only the in-frame clones, and not every one. The sample includes roughly 140,000 clones, 85% to 95% seen only once; the top ten take approximately 5.4%. Sequencing was performed on peripheral blood, taken on day 0 of AZD1222 vaccination. Source of these receptors: an adult in good health.

The rearrangement links TRBV25-1 to TRBJ1-2, with D maybe TRBD1 (6 bases). From germline, CDR1 is MGHDK and CDR2 SYGVNS. This CDR3 comprises 14 residues. Trimming removed 4 bases at V and 5 bases at J, with 14 bases between. The CDR3 region has the DNA TGTGCCAGCAGTGCAAAGGGGGGTTCGTATGGCTACACCTTC. Translated: CASSAKGGSYGYTF.

The rearrangement links TRBV11-2 to TRBJ1-3, with TRBD1 identical over 7 bases. The CDR3 is made up of 15 amino acids. Germline CDR1 and CDR2: SGHAT and FQNNGV. The ends lost 4 bases at V and 10 bases at J; junction bases unmatched: 13. The CDR3 DNA reads as TGTGCCAGCAGCTCACCCCGGGGACAGTACATGACCATATATTTT. This encodes CASSSPRGQYMTIYF.

The rearrangement links TRBV6-5 to TRBJ2-5, with TRBD1 matching over 7 bases. Trimming cost V 2 bases and J 2 bases; bases outside gene matches: 5. This CDR3 contains 15 residues. Germline values: CDR1 MNHEY, CDR2 SVGAGI. This CDR3 reads CASSYVGRGQETQYF. The CDR3 coding sequence is TGTGCCAGCAGTTACGTGGGCAGGGGGCAAGAGACCCAGTACTTC.

The rearrangement uses TRBV6-2 or TRBV6-3 and TRBJ2-7, with D hard to call. This CDR3 has 15 residues. Germline V gives CDR1 MNHEY, CDR2 SVGEGT. Trimming removed 0 bases at V and 4 bases at J, with 13 bases between. The CDR3 region is CASSYSTITKYEQYF. Here the CDR3 DNA reads TGTGCCAGCAGTTACTCGACGATTACAAAATACGAGCAGTACTTC.

V usage is TRBV11-2 and J usage is TRBJ1-1, with D perhaps TRBD1 (6 bases). CDR3 size: 12 residues. Germline V lookup: CDR1 SGHAT, CDR2 FQNNGV. Trimming stripped 5 bases from V and 7 bases from J, with 11 bases between. CDR3 in DNA: TGTGCCAGCAGCCTTCAGGGGTATGAAGCTTTCTTT. Translating it yields CASSLQGYEAFF.

This clone came up once. The chain uses TRBV9 and TRBJ1-1, with D unclear. Germline V gives CDR1 SGDLS, CDR2 YYNGEE. V lost 0 bases to trimming and J lost 4 bases, with 16 bases between them. The CDR3 runs 16 residues. CDR3 coding DNA: TGTGCCAGCAGCGTAGACGGCAGTCTGCTGGGCACTGAAGCTTTCTTT. Protein: CASSVDGSLLGTEAFF.

This chain links TRBV4-3 with TRBJ2-7; 10 nucleotides agree with TRBD1. This CDR3 has 15 amino acids. J lost 5 bases, V lost 1 base, and 5 bases had no gene match. The V gene's germline CDR1 is LGHNA and CDR2 YSLEER. DNA for the CDR3: TGCGCCAGCAGCCAAGGGGACAGGGGTCGGCACGAGCAGTACTTC. It specifies CASSQGDRGRHEQYF.

V is TRBV23-1 and J is TRBJ1-2; possible D gene TRBD1, 6 bases. TRBV23-1 is an ORF, and what it does is uncertain. The CDR3 consists of 14 residues. V lost 4 bases, J lost 12 bases, and 21 bases lay in between. CDR3 nucleotides: TGCGCCAGCAGTCCGACTGGTTCGGGACATCGGCACACCTTC. This gives the protein CASSPTGSGHRHTF.

This clone has just one count. The chain combines TRBV6-1 with TRBJ1-2, with a tentative D call TRBD1 (5 bases). The germline V gene encodes CDR1 MNHNS and CDR2 SASEGT. The length of the CDR3 is 14 residues. V was shortened by 2 bases and J by 6 bases, with 13 bases between the two germline ends. The CDR3 is CASSERRGFDGYTF. In DNA, the CDR3 is TGTGCCAGCAGTGAAAGGAGGGGCTTCGATGGCTACACCTTC.

The gene calls are TRBV4-3 and TRBJ2-2; the D is unclear. There are 15 residues in the CDR3. Looked up from germline, CDR1 is LGHNA and CDR2 is YSLEER. The V and J ends lost 1 base and 0 bases respectively, with 6 bases between them. The CDR3 loop is CASSQGSTNTGELFF. DNA of the CDR3: TGCGCCAGCAGCCAAGGAAGCACGAACACCGGGGAGCTGTTTTTT.

The chain couples TRBV5-5 to TRBJ1-6; D remains ambiguous. Germline V gives CDR1 SGHKS, CDR2 YYEKEE (reference sequence). V was shortened by 3 bases and J by 10 bases, with 14 bases between the two germline ends. This CDR3 has 14 amino acids. The CDR3 DNA sequence: TGTGCCAGCAGCTGGATGGGTAGAGAATCACCCCTCCACTTT. This encodes CASSWMGRESPLHF.

This clone was found a few times. This chain links TRBV10-3 with TRBJ1-5; the D gene is possibly TRBD1 (5 bases). Trimming stripped 2 bases from V and 4 bases from J, with 15 bases between. From germline, CDR1 is ENHRY and CDR2 SYGVKD. The CDR3 consists of 16 residues. In nucleotides, the CDR3 is TGTGCCATCAGTGAGGTCCGAGGGGTAGGAAATCAGCCCCAGCATTTT. Translated: CAISEVRGVGNQPQHF.

The V call is TRBV2, the J call TRBJ2-7; the D gene is possibly TRBD2 (5 bases). This CDR3 is built from 15 residues. Germline V CDR1 and CDR2: SNHLY, FYNNEI. V lost 0 bases and J lost 2, with 11 bases in between. The CDR3 region has the DNA TGTGCCAGCAGTGAAGCAGCAGCGGACGCCTACGAGCAGTACTTC. It encodes CASSEAAADAYEQYF. Together with reference TRBV2 and TRBJ2-7, the CDR3 gives the full variable domain: EPEVTQTPSHQVTQMGQEVILRCVPISNHLYFYWYRQILGQKVEFLVSFYNNEISEKSEIFDDQFSVERPDGSNFTLKIRSTKLEDSAMYFCASSEAAADAYEQYFGPGTRLTVT.

V gene TRBV28 combines with J gene TRBJ1-3; no definite D call. V was clipped by 3 bases and J by 3 bases, with 6 bases between them. In germline, CDR1 is MDHEN, CDR2 SYDVKM. The CDR3 consists of 13 residues. For the CDR3, the DNA is TGTGCCAGCAGTTTGGCTTATGGAAACACCATATATTTT. Its protein is CASSLAYGNTIYF.

The chain carries TRBV6-2 or TRBV6-3 and TRBJ2-7; possible D gene TRBD1, 6 bases. CDR3 size: 17 residues. V lost 5 bases to trimming and J lost 1 base, with 21 bases between them. CDR1 MNHEY and CDR2 SVGEGT come from the germline V gene. CDR3 DNA: TGTGCCAGCAGTAACCCCGCCGGACAGCTATTTTCCTACGAGCAGTACTTC. This gives the protein CASSNPAGQLFSYEQYF.

V is TRBV5-1 and J is TRBJ2-2; D is uncertain. The length of the CDR3 is 14 residues. The germline CDR1 and CDR2 sequences are SGHRS and YFSETQ. V was clipped by 5 bases and J by 6 bases, with 14 bases between them. In nucleotides, the CDR3 is TGCGCCAGCAGTTTAGTAGCCACCCCCGGGGAGCTGTTTTTT. Residues: CASSLVATPGELFF.

The chain has TRBV4-1 and TRBJ2-3; the match to TRBD1 covers 8 bases. CDR1 and CDR2 from the germline V gene are MGHRA and YSYEKL. This CDR3 has 17 residues. The trim removed 1 base at V and 5 bases at J, leaving 11 bases unmatched. The CDR3 bases are TGCGCCAGCAGCCAAGGATTCGGCAGGGGGCTTGGAGATACGCAGTATTTT. Its translation is CASSQGFGRGLGDTQYF.

This clone has a handful of counts. This chain joins TRBV18 and TRBJ2-7, with 8 positions matching TRBD1. Germline CDR1 KGHSH, CDR2 LQKENI. There are 14 residues in the CDR3. V lost 5 bases and J lost 5; bases outside the gene matches: 8. CDR3 loop: CASSKPGQAHEQYF. In DNA, the CDR3 is TGTGCCAGCTCAAAACCGGGACAGGCCCACGAGCAGTACTTC.

In this sample, this clone turned up a few times. This chain joins TRBV4-2 and TRBJ1-2; 7 bases are a match to TRBD1. This CDR3 spans 16 amino acids. The trim removed 0 bases at V and 4 bases at J, leaving 8 bases unmatched. CDR1 and CDR2 from the germline V gene are LGHNA and YNFKEQ. CDR3 in DNA: TGTGCCAGCAGCCAAGATGCGGACAGGTACTCCTATGGCTACACCTTC. This codes for CASSQDADRYSYGYTF.

The chain carries TRBV6-2 or TRBV6-3 and TRBJ1-1; D perhaps matches TRBD1 (5 bases). The CDR3 has 15 amino acids. Germline V gene sequence: CDR1 MNHEY, CDR2 SVGEGT. V gave up 3 bases and J gave up 5 bases, with 16 bases separating them. CDR3 protein: CASSYWLAGSTEAFF. CDR3 nucleotides: TGTGCCAGCAGTTATTGGTTGGCAGGGAGTACTGAAGCTTTCTTT.

The sample holds a few counts of this clone. This chain connects TRBV30 to TRBJ2-2; maybe TRBD1 (5 bases). The CDR3 runs 14 residues. Germline CDR1 is GTSNPN and CDR2 is SVGIG (reference sequence). Between the trimmed V and J ends, which lost 3 bases and 2 bases, there was a span of 10 bases. The CDR3: CAWRLTDNTGELFF. CDR3 DNA: TGTGCCTGGAGGCTGACAGATAACACCGGGGAGCTGTTTTTT.

The gene calls are TRBV7-9 and TRBJ1-2; 7 bases agree with TRBD1. The CDR3 loop spans 14 amino acids. Germline lookup yields CDR1 SEHNR and CDR2 FQNEAQ (reference sequence). V gave up 5 bases and J gave up 6 bases; unmatched junction bases: 9. The CDR3 reads CASSRLQGEHGYTF. As DNA, the CDR3 is TGTGCCAGCAGCCGCCTGCAGGGGGAACATGGCTACACCTTC.

The gene calls are TRBV30 and TRBJ1-1; D gene ambiguous. The V and J ends lost 5 bases and 3 bases respectively, with 13 bases between them. This CDR3 is 13 amino acids long. Germline CDR1 reads GTSNPN; CDR2 reads SVGIG (reference sequence). The CDR3 spells CAWEAQRDTEAFF. The CDR3 nucleotides are TGTGCCTGGGAGGCACAGAGGGACACTGAAGCTTTCTTT.

This chain uses TRBV5-1 with TRBJ2-7; D gene unclear. Trimming stripped 4 bases from V and 2 bases from J, with 13 bases between. This CDR3 is built from 14 residues. CDR1 is SGHRS, CDR2 YFSETQ, per germline. The CDR3 sequence: CASSPSPGPYEQYF. CDR3 sequence (DNA): TGCGCCAGCAGCCCGTCGCCCGGGCCCTACGAGCAGTACTTC.

CDR3 residues: CASSLGPISEQYF. The CDR3 DNA is TGTGCCAGCAGCTTGGGACCGATAAGCGAGCAGTACTTC. The V gene is TRBV7-2, the J gene TRBJ2-7; D may be TRBD1 or TRBD2 (5 bases each). Trimming removed 3 bases from V and 6 bases from J, with 12 bases in between. Per germline, CDR1 SGHTA and CDR2 FQGNSA. CDR3 length: 13 amino acids.

The rearrangement joins TRBV28 to TRBJ1-5; D may be TRBD1 (6 bases). Trimming removed 4 bases from V and 0 bases from J, with 13 bases in between. Germline CDR1 MDHEN, CDR2 SYDVKM. The CDR3 consists of 16 residues. In DNA form, the CDR3 reads TGTGCCAGCAGTTCAGGACAGATACATAGCAATCAGCCCCAGCATTTT. Protein product: CASSSGQIHSNQPQHF.

This clone was seen just once. The V and J genes are TRBV30 and TRBJ1-2; unclear D gene. The CDR3 has 12 residues. CDR1 is GTSNPN and CDR2 is SVGIG in the germline V gene (reference sequence). Trimming stripped 4 bases from V and 7 bases from J, with 13 bases between. CDR3 protein: CAWTPAAAGYTF. For the CDR3, the DNA is TGTGCCTGGACCCCCGCGGCAGCTGGCTACACCTTC.

The chain couples TRBV15 to TRBJ2-7; D ambiguous. Germline CDR1 is LNHNV and CDR2 is YYDKDF (reference sequence). V was clipped by 0 bases and J by 8 bases, with 11 bases between them. The length of the CDR3 is 13 residues. CDR3 coding DNA: TGTGCCACCAGCAGAGATATCGTCTCCCAGCAGTACTTC. Protein: CATSRDIVSQQYF.

This chain joins TRBV4-1 and TRBJ2-7; 7 bases align to TRBD1. Germline CDR1 MGHRA, CDR2 YSYEKL. V lost 3 bases and J lost 0; bases outside the gene matches: 5. This CDR3 has 15 residues. The CDR3 loop is CASSQGGQDSYEQYF. As DNA, the CDR3 is TGCGCCAGCAGCCAGGGCGGACAGGACTCCTACGAGCAGTACTTC.

V usage is TRBV2 and J usage is TRBJ1-2; TRBD1 matches at 10 bases. Trimming removed 6 bases from V and 7 bases from J; junction bases left unmatched: 8. This CDR3 is 14 amino acids long. Germline lookup yields CDR1 SNHLY and CDR2 FYNNEI. The DNA of the CDR3 is TGTGCCAGCAGCGGAGACAGGGGGCTTTTTGGCTACACCTTC. Protein product: CASSGDRGLFGYTF.